These 10 T cell receptor beta chains were all obtained from the same sample, sequenced in a study of shared clonotypes between healthy human individuals. Measured with immunoSEQ multiplex PCR; TCRdb has only the in-frame clones, and not every one. The data hold roughly 1,100,000 clones, with roughly 80% observed a single time. The sequenced sample was memory CD4+ T cells sorted from blood. Indicated subset: CD45RA-negative fraction. Receptors were obtained from a man between 18 and 29 years old in good health.

V gene TRBV5-1 combines with J gene TRBJ1-1; no firm D call. Trimming pared 6 bases from V and 0 bases from J, leaving 12 bases between. This CDR3 spans 14 amino acids. Germline CDR1 and CDR2: SGHRS and YFSETQ. CDR3 bases: TGCGCCAGCACCCCGACAAGCATGAACACTGAAGCTTTCTTT. Its protein product is CASTPTSMNTEAFF.

This chain uses TRBV14 with TRBJ1-2; D perhaps matches TRBD1 (5 bases). The V end lost 2 bases, the J end lost 4 bases, and 11 bases lay between the germline ends. CDR1 and CDR2 (germline): SGHDN, FVKESK. This CDR3 has 14 amino acids. This CDR3 is CASSQSGTLYGYTF. As DNA, the CDR3 is TGTGCCAGCAGCCAATCGGGGACCCTCTATGGCTACACCTTC.

The rearrangement joins TRBV7-9 to TRBJ2-1; 8 nucleotides agree with TRBD2. The length of the CDR3 is 16 residues. Germline V CDR1 and CDR2: SEHNR, FQNEAQ (reference sequence). Germline trimming cut 7 bases from V and 3 bases from J; bases unmatched to any gene: 11. The CDR3 region has the DNA TGTGCCAGCACCTCGGGCGGGGGGTTCGTCTACAATGAGCAGTTCTTC. Translated: CASTSGGGFVYNEQFF.

This chain uses TRBV13 with TRBJ2-3; D is tentatively TRBD1 or TRBD2 (6 bases each). There are 15 residues in the CDR3. CDR1 is PRHDT, CDR2 FYEKMQ, per germline (reference sequence). The germline V and J ends were trimmed by 6 bases and 1 base, with 14 bases remaining between them. In nucleotides, the CDR3 is TGTGCCAGCAGAATAAGGGGGGCCGGCACAGATACGCAGTATTTT. This translates into CASRIRGAGTDTQYF.

This clone has a single count. The chain is built from TRBV18 and TRBJ1-5; D remains ambiguous. In germline, CDR1 is KGHSH, CDR2 LQKENI. Trimming cost V 3 bases and J 1 base, with 13 bases left between them. The CDR3 is made up of 16 amino acids. The CDR3 region is CASSPPGSQSNQPQHF. CDR3 DNA: TGTGCCAGCTCACCCCCGGGGAGTCAGAGCAATCAGCCCCAGCATTTT.

The V call is TRBV14, the J call TRBJ2-7; 9 positions agree with TRBD2. The CDR3 consists of 14 residues. Trimming took 4 bases from V and 3 from J; bases not matched to a gene: 4. The germline V gene encodes CDR1 SGHDN and CDR2 FVKESK. CDR3 residues: CASSRAGGVYEQYF. For the CDR3, the DNA is TGTGCCAGCAGCCGAGCGGGGGGTGTCTACGAGCAGTACTTC.

This chain connects TRBV6-5 to TRBJ1-5; D perhaps matches TRBD1 (6 bases). The CDR3 loop spans 15 amino acids. The V end was cut by 2 bases, the J end by 6 bases, with 14 bases between. The germline V gene encodes CDR1 MNHEY and CDR2 SVGAGI. CDR3 protein: CASSYDVGGGQPQHF. CDR3 DNA sequence: TGTGCCAGCAGTTACGACGTAGGGGGAGGTCAGCCCCAGCATTTT.

The chain is built from TRBV5-1 and TRBJ2-7; D gene uncertain. In germline, CDR1 is SGHRS, CDR2 YFSETQ. Trimming removed 4 bases from V and 5 bases from J, with 10 bases in between. CDR3 length: 12 amino acids. In nucleotides, the CDR3 is TGCGCCAGCAGCCTTGACTGGAACGAGCAGTACTTC. Its translation is CASSLDWNEQYF.

This clone was seen just once. The rearrangement links TRBV7-2 to TRBJ1-6; 7 nucleotides line up with TRBD1. V was pared by 4 bases and J by 10 bases, with 4 bases of the junction left unmatched. Germline V gives CDR1 SGHTA, CDR2 FQGNSA. The CDR3 consists of 13 residues. DNA of the CDR3: TGTGCCAGCAGCTCCCAGGGGGAGTCACCCCTCCACTTT. Translated, it gives CASSSQGESPLHF.

The chain is built from TRBV9 and TRBJ1-2; unclear D gene. Germline values: CDR1 SGDLS, CDR2 YYNGEE. The CDR3 runs 13 residues. V lost 6 bases and J lost 5, with 14 bases in between. The CDR3 region has the DNA TGTGCCAGCACCCTCGACGGTGGTTATGGCTACACCTTC. It codes for CASTLDGGYGYTF.